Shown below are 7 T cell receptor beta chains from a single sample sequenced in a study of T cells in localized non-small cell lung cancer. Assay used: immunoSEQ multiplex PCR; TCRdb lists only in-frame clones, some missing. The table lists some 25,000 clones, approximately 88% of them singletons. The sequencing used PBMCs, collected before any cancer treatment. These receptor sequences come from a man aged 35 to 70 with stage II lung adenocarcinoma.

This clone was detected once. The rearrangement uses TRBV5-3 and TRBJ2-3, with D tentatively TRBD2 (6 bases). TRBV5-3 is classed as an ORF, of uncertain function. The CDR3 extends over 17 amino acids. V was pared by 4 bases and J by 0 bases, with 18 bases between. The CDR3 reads CARSHPPPRDSTDTQYF. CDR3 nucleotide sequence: TGTGCCAGAAGCCATCCCCCCCCGCGGGATAGCACAGATACGCAGTATTTT.

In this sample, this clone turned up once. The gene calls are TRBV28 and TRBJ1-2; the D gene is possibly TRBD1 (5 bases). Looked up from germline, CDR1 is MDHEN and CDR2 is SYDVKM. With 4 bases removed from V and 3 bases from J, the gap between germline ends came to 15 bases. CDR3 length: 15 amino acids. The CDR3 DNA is TGTGCCAGCAGTTCAACCTCCGGGACTGACTATGGCTACACCTTC. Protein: CASSSTSGTDYGYTF.

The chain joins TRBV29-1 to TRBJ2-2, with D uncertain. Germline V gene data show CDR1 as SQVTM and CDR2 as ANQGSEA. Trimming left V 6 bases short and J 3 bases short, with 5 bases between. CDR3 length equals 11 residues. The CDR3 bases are TGCAGCGTCCCGCACACCGGGGAGCTGTTTTTT. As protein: CSVPHTGELFF.

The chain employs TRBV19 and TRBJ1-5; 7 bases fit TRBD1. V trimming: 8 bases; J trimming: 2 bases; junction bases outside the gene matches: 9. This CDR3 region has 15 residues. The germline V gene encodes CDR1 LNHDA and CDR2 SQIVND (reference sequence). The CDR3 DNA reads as TGTGCCAGTCGTGAGACCGGACAGGGCAATCAGCCCCAGCATTTT. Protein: CASRETGQGNQPQHF.

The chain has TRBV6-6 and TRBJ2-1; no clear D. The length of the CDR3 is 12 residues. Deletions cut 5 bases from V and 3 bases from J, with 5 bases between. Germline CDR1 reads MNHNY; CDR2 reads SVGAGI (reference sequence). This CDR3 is CASSASYNEQFF. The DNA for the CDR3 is TGTGCCAGCAGTGCTAGCTACAATGAGCAGTTCTTC.

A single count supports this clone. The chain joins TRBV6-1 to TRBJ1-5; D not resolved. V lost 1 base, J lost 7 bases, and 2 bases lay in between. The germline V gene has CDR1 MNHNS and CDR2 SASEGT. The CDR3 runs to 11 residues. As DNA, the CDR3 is TGTGCCAGCAGTGAAGAGCAGCCCCAGCATTTT. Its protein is CASSEEQPQHF.

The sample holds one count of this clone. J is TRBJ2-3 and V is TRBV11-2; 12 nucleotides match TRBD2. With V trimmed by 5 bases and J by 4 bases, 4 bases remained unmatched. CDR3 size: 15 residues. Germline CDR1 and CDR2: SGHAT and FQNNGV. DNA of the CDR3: TGTGCCAGCAGCCGGCTAGCGGGGGGGTCAGATACGCAGTATTTT. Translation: CASSRLAGGSDTQYF.